This TCR beta chain was documented in a study of T cell responses to AZD1222 COVID-19 vaccine (dated by TCRdb to the early 2020s). Study-level background: AZD1222 recipients with second doses at about 4 weeks or about 12 weeks were pooled, because spike-specific TCR depth and breadth did not differ between schedules. Enrollment into the trials was organized by age into subgroups of 18-55, 56-69 and 70-plus years, and those subgroups contained roughly 140, 27 and 60 TCR-sequenced participants, respectively. TCR sequencing was performed for some 250 trial participants, of whom about 210 were given two doses of AZD1222 and around 26 were given two doses of MenACWY control vaccine.

The time point tag for this specimen amounts to: baseline before first vaccination. Vaccinee samples were obtained from the UK trials COV001 and COV002, which included a single-blind randomized controlled phase 2/3 trial of AZD1222 (ChAdOx1 nCoV-19) in healthy adults. For TCRbeta chain sequencing, PBMC samples from trial participants were taken at day 0 and at day 28 after the second dose. A remark on this clone: What this receptor recognizes is not known. Base quality data are lacking; no much larger clone is found one base away.

On the study overall, not on this receptor specifically: In the small 56-69-year group, the increase in depth fell short of significance, most likely because of low power. Participants were mostly white British, with more females than males. The authors suggested clonal diversity may have been underestimated. Reportedly, close to half of the unique spike-specific TCRs recognized epitopes lying outside the regions that are mutated in the B.1.351 and B.1.1.7 variants. Because no day 14 peak-response samples were available, repertoires were characterized only after the peak T cell response. Spike-specific TCR breadth and depth rose significantly after two AZD1222 doses compared with day 0 and with MenACWY recipients. Vaccine-associated CD4 TCRs spanned the whole spike protein, with dominant responses in regions 160-218 and 743-854. Conclusions about previously exposed vaccinees are limited, since just a handful of AZD1222 recipients were seropositive for SARS-CoV-2 at baseline.

The CDR3 regions of human TCRbeta chains were subjected to immunosequencing. As for the original processing: Repertoire TCRs were matched against a reference library of SARS-CoV-2-specific TCRs generated with the MIRA antigen-specificity platform. Breadth was defined as the fraction of unique TCRs that were SARS-CoV-2-associated. Depth was defined as the fraction of total T cells that were SARS-CoV-2-associated. Each spike-specific TCR was assigned to its reactive spike region and to a CD4 or CD8 class using the MIRA data. Log10-transformed breadth and depth values were compared by one-way ANOVA with Sidak's multiple comparisons tests. Not all clones reach the TCRdb copy of this immuneACCESS table, which keeps in-frame sequences only. Checked studies attribute under half of the gap to unresolved V genes and leave the rest unexplained. For V, J and clone size, that table is used; D and trimming come from the DNA. For this sample the table gives roughly 130,000 clones, of which 85% to 95% were detected only once. The ten largest clones represent around 7% of the sample.

The sequenced sample was peripheral blood, obtained on day 0 of AZD1222 vaccination. The receptor's source is an adult in good health.

The nucleotide sequence is TGTGCCAGCAGTTTAAGGGGACAGGGGGGCTACGAGCAGTACTTC. This gives the protein CASSLRGQGGYEQYF. The chain is encoded by TRBV27 joined to TRBJ2-7; 11 bases in between match TRBD1. From the cysteine through the phenylalanine, the CDR3 covers 15 amino acids. Only the CDR3 DNA stays, 45 bases, in frame from base 1. Here V drops 2 bases and J drops 3 bases, and the junction holds 3 bases not matched to any gene. From a lookup of the germline V gene (reference sequence), CDR1 and CDR2 are MNHEY and SMNVEV.